The clone carrying this TCR beta chain was detected many times. Its antigen is not identified. Trimming stripped 2 bases from V and 5 bases from J, with 15 bases between. The CDR3 totals 15 residues. Germline V gives CDR1 SGHRS, CDR2 YFSETQ. These data are taken from a study of human T cells and chemical hapten exposure. Study summary: Enrolled patients were predominantly female and had alopecia areata, totalis or universalis.

One entry per CDR3 protein results from TCRdb running MiXCR on the RACE reads. The sample carries about 380,000 distinct CDR3 sequences, 4% to 6% recorded once. Time point specified: pre-sensitization, week 0. Treatment here: therapeutic diphenylcyclopropenone sensitization with weekly scalp DPC. Study results and limitations: Versus controls, expanded TCRs had significantly more large CDR3 similarity clusters. Donor immune responses may differ from healthy people's, since all donors had alopecia.

V and J are TRBV5-1 and TRBJ2-3, with a tentative D call TRBD2 (6 bases). The material was whole blood, obtained in connection with sensitization to the hapten diphenylcyclopropenone (DPC). This clonotype was sampled from a woman aged 45 to 65 with alopecia areata. Some clones in this sample may be carry-over from other donors' samples. CDR3: CASSFEEGRLDTQYF. In DNA, the CDR3 is TGCGCCAGCAGCTTCGAGGAGGGGCGGTTAGATACGCAGTATTTT.